Following are 27 T cell receptor beta chains from one sample sequenced in a study of cytomegalovirus exposure and HLA in healthy donors. 13 Jbeta primers and 60 Vbeta primers were used for the PCR. TCRdb's copy holds only in-frame clones and misses some; the assay was immunoSEQ multiplex PCR. The sample holds 150,000 to 200,000 clones, 80% seen once. The material sequenced was PBMCs. The receptors were gathered from a woman in her forties in good health and CMV-seronegative.

The chain combines TRBV6-5 with TRBJ2-2, with 7 bases that match TRBD1. Per the germline V gene, CDR1 is MNHEY and CDR2 is SVGAGI. CDR3 length: 15 residues. V was pared by 5 bases and J by 7 bases, with 10 bases of the junction left unmatched. This CDR3 reads CASSRTDRSIGELFF. The CDR3, as DNA: TGTGCCAGCAGTAGAACGGACAGGTCAATCGGGGAGCTGTTTTTT.

This chain links TRBV15 with TRBJ2-5, with TRBD2 matching over 9 bases. The CDR3 sequence is 16 residues long. Germline CDR1 is LNHNV and CDR2 is YYDKDF (reference sequence). Trimming removed 0 bases from V and 2 bases from J; junction bases left unmatched: 4. CDR3 in amino acids: CATSRDVLAGQETQYF. CDR3 nucleotide sequence: TGTGCCACCAGCAGAGATGTTCTAGCGGGGCAAGAGACCCAGTACTTC.

The chain recombines TRBV18 with TRBJ2-1; TRBD2 aligns across 10 bases. There are 13 residues in the CDR3. Germline CDR1 and CDR2: KGHSH and LQKENI. V shed 0 bases, J shed 13 bases, and the junction held 3 bases outside the gene matches. CDR3: CASSPPGLAVQFF. The DNA of the CDR3 is TGTGCCAGCTCACCACCAGGACTAGCGGTCCAGTTCTTC.

This clone was observed once. CDR3 coding DNA: TGTGCCAGCAGCTTGGGACAGACCCACACCTACGAGCAGTACTTC. Its protein product is CASSLGQTHTYEQYF. The chain employs TRBV7-9 and TRBJ2-7; the match to TRBD1 covers 7 bases. V lost 3 bases and J lost 2; bases outside the gene matches: 7. Germline CDR1 reads SEHNR; CDR2 reads FQNEAQ (reference sequence). The CDR3 contains 15 residues. The variable domain in full, with the rest retrieved from reference TRBV7-9 and TRBJ2-7, is DTGVSQNPRHKITKRGQNVTFRCDPISEHNRLYWYRQTLGQGPEFLTYFQNEAQLEKSRLLSDRFSAERPKGSFSTLEIQRTEQGDSAMYLCASSLGQTHTYEQYFGPGTRLTVT.

This chain joins TRBV28 and TRBJ1-1, with D perhaps matching TRBD1 (5 bases). The V gene's germline CDR1 is MDHEN and CDR2 SYDVKM. The CDR3 contains 14 residues. Trimming shortened V by 3 bases and J by 2 bases, and 10 bases separated the two germline ends. In nucleotides, the CDR3 is TGTGCCAGCAGTTTCTCTAGGGGTAACACTGAAGCTTTCTTT. This gives the protein CASSFSRGNTEAFF.

With respect to this clone: An end of the junction differs from the germline gene, which may be a read error. V and J are TRBV5-4 and TRBJ2-7; 9 bases line up with TRBD1. Per the germline V gene, CDR1 is SGHNT and CDR2 is YYREEE (reference sequence). The CDR3 has 14 amino acids. The CDR3, as DNA: TGCGCCAGCATGCCCGGGGGGACAGGGTACGAGCAGTACTTC. Protein: CASMPGGTGYEQYF.

This rearrangement joins TRBV4-3 to TRBJ2-1; the D gene is possibly TRBD1 (6 bases). The CDR3 has 13 amino acids. Trimming took off 3 bases at V and 7 bases at J, with 10 bases between the two ends. The germline V gene has CDR1 LGHNA and CDR2 YSLEER. The CDR3 DNA reads as TGCGCCAGCAGCCATCAACAGGGAAATGAGCAGTTCTTC. Its translation is CASSHQQGNEQFF.

This chain joins TRBV19 and TRBJ2-7, with TRBD1 identical over 9 bases. Germline V gene lookup returns CDR1 LNHDA and CDR2 SQIVND (reference sequence). V shed 6 bases and J 3 bases; nucleotides not matched to a gene: 6. The CDR3 loop spans 14 amino acids. CDR3 amino acids: CASRRTGEVYEQYF. The DNA for the CDR3 is TGTGCCAGTAGGCGGACAGGGGAAGTCTACGAGCAGTACTTC.

This clone was recorded only once. The chain carries TRBV4-3 and TRBJ2-7; 7 bases fit TRBD2. Germline CDR1 is LGHNA and CDR2 is YSLEER. This CDR3 comprises 16 residues. V lost 0 bases, J lost 3 bases, and 8 bases stayed unmatched. This CDR3 is CASSQDESREGYEQYF. The CDR3, as DNA: TGCGCCAGCAGCCAAGATGAATCAAGGGAGGGCTACGAGCAGTACTTC.

This clone has only a few counts. The V and J genes are TRBV9 and TRBJ1-5, with D perhaps TRBD1 (6 bases). This CDR3 is 13 amino acids long. The germline V and J ends were trimmed by 6 bases and 4 bases, with 11 bases remaining between them. The germline V gene has CDR1 SGDLS and CDR2 YYNGEE. The CDR3 region has the DNA TGTGCCAGCAACAGGGAGCCAAATCAGCCCCAGCATTTT. Its protein is CASNREPNQPQHF.

The V gene is TRBV5-5, the J gene TRBJ2-7; 9 bases are shared with TRBD2. The CDR3 is made up of 19 amino acids. From germline, CDR1 is SGHKS and CDR2 YYEKEE (reference sequence). The junction had 15 bases not matched to a gene; V was cut back by 0 bases and J by 2 bases. CDR3 sequence (DNA): TGTGCCAGCAGCTTGGAACTAGCGGGCCCCACAAATTCCGCCTACGAGCAGTACTTC. Amino acid sequence: CASSLELAGPTNSAYEQYF.

The V and J genes are TRBV6-6 and TRBJ2-1; TRBD1 matches at 7 bases. The CDR3 is made up of 15 amino acids. Germline V lookup: CDR1 MNHNY, CDR2 SVGAGI (reference sequence). The trim removed 0 bases at V and 5 bases at J, leaving 4 bases unmatched. The CDR3 DNA follows: TGTGCCAGCAGTTACTCCGGGACAGAGAACAATGAGCAGTTCTTC. Its translation: CASSYSGTENNEQFF.

The sample holds one count of this clone. This chain links TRBV9 with TRBJ2-7; 7 nucleotides agree with TRBD2. CDR1 is SGDLS, CDR2 YYNGEE, per germline. V gave up 4 bases and J gave up 7 bases; unmatched junction bases: 14. The CDR3 contains 15 residues. CDR3 in amino acids: CASSLTPGGSGEQYF. Here the CDR3 DNA reads TGTGCCAGCAGCCTTACCCCGGGGGGTTCGGGGGAGCAGTACTTC.

The gene calls are TRBV7-3 and TRBJ2-7; D is perhaps TRBD1 (5 bases). Germline V gene data show CDR1 as SGHTA and CDR2 as FQGTGA. V was clipped by 3 bases and J by 0 bases, with 12 bases between them. The CDR3 totals 15 residues. The CDR3 sequence is CASSFGHLSSYEQYF. DNA for the CDR3: TGTGCCAGCAGCTTCGGACACTTGAGCTCCTACGAGCAGTACTTC.

The V call is TRBV28, the J call TRBJ1-2; D gene unclear. V was clipped by 6 bases and J by 8 bases, with 13 bases between them. The CDR3 has 12 amino acids. Germline CDR1 reads MDHEN; CDR2 reads SYDVKM. The CDR3 DNA reads TGTGCCAGCAGCCGAGGGCGGGTAGGCTACACCTTC. This codes for CASSRGRVGYTF.

On this clone: At one end the junction does not follow the germline gene, possibly because of a read error. V usage is TRBV7-9 and J usage is TRBJ1-2; tentatively, D is TRBD1 (5 bases). This CDR3 region has 13 residues. Germline V gene lookup returns CDR1 SEHNR and CDR2 FQNEAQ (reference sequence). The CDR3: CSSSFRQLPGYTF. The CDR3 DNA reads TGTTCCAGCAGCTTTCGACAGCTACCTGGCTACACCTTC.

This clone has more than one count but fewer than ten. The germline gene is not matched at one end of the junction; a read error may be the cause. This chain uses TRBV5-1 with TRBJ2-6, with D possibly TRBD1 on 5 matching bases. The CDR3 sequence is 15 residues long. Per germline, CDR1 SGHRS and CDR2 YFSETQ. CDR3 loop: CASSSDGSGANGLTF. The CDR3, as DNA: TGCGCCAGCAGCTCCGACGGCTCTGGGGCCAACGGCCTGACTTTC.

This clone was seen only a few times. A junction boundary mismatches the germline segment, possibly from a read error. The rearrangement uses TRBV4-3 and TRBJ2-6; TRBD1 is a possible D gene (6 bases). The CDR3 is made up of 19 amino acids. Germline V CDR1 and CDR2: LGHNA, YSLEER. In nucleotides, the CDR3 is TGCGCCAGCAGCCAAGACAGGGGACAATACATCTCTGGGGCCAACGGCCTGACTTTC. This translates into CASSQDRGQYISGANGLTF.

The chain links TRBV13 to TRBJ2-2; tentatively, D is TRBD1 (7 bases). Germline CDR1 and CDR2: PRHDT and FYEKMQ (reference sequence). CDR3 length: 19 amino acids. V dropped 3 bases and J dropped 0 bases, with 20 bases sitting between them. CDR3 DNA sequence: TGTGCCAGCAGCTTTAGGGGGCCGGGCGGGGAAACGAACACCGGGGAGCTGTTTTTT. The encoded protein is CASSFRGPGGETNTGELFF.

This clone occurred once. The chain joins TRBV4-1 to TRBJ2-7; 11 nucleotides line up with TRBD1. Germline trimming cut 0 bases from V and 5 bases from J; bases unmatched to any gene: 9. The CDR3 is 17 residues long. The germline CDR1 and CDR2 sequences are MGHRA and YSYEKL. As DNA, the CDR3 is TGCGCCAGCAGCCAAGATGAAACCCGGACAGGGGGCCACGAGCAGTACTTC. Protein sequence: CASSQDETRTGGHEQYF.

This clone was found a few times. The V call is TRBV7-2, the J call TRBJ1-4; D may be TRBD1 (5 bases). CDR3 length: 14 residues. V gave up 4 bases and J gave up 4 bases, with 10 bases separating them. The V gene's germline CDR1 is SGHTA and CDR2 FQGNSA. The CDR3 DNA is TGTGCCAGCAGCTCCAGACAGAATAATGAAAAACTGTTTTTT. It translates to CASSSRQNNEKLFF.

This chain connects TRBV6-6 to TRBJ2-3; TRBD2 agrees at 12 bases. This CDR3 is 16 amino acids long. Trimming cost V 2 bases and J 3 bases; bases outside gene matches: 3. CDR1 MNHNY and CDR2 SVGAGI come from the germline V gene (reference sequence). CDR3 loop: CASSYRTSGNTDTQYF. CDR3 sequence (DNA): TGTGCCAGCAGTTACCGGACTAGCGGGAATACAGATACGCAGTATTTT.

The chain employs TRBV5-1 and TRBJ2-5, with 7 bases aligning to TRBD2. Trimming removed 7 bases from V and 0 bases from J; junction bases left unmatched: 9. Germline CDR1 and CDR2: SGHRS and YFSETQ. The CDR3 is 15 amino acids. The CDR3 spells CASSPAGTNQETQYF. Here the CDR3 DNA reads TGCGCCAGCTCTCCGGCCGGGACTAACCAAGAGACCCAGTACTTC.

The V gene is TRBV5-5, the J gene TRBJ1-2, with 7 bases that match TRBD1. Germline trimming cut 6 bases from V and 2 bases from J; bases unmatched to any gene: 10. There are 15 residues in the CDR3. Germline values: CDR1 SGHKS, CDR2 YYEKEE (reference sequence). The CDR3 DNA sequence: TGTGCCAGCAATAACCCGGGACAGAGCAACTATGGCTACACCTTC. It yields the protein CASNNPGQSNYGYTF.

The chain carries TRBV10-3 and TRBJ2-5; D possibly corresponds to TRBD2 (6 bases). The J call may be in error: the DNA end matches TRBJ2-7 better. Germline values: CDR1 ENHRY, CDR2 SYGVKD. This CDR3 contains 15 residues. CDR3 sequence reads: CAISLKSGSSYEQYF. The CDR3 bases are TGTGCCATCAGCCTCAAGTCCGGGAGCTCCTACGAGCAGTACTTC.

This clone appeared once. In DNA, the CDR3 is TGCGCCAGCAGCCAGGGACAGTACGCCGGCTACACCTTC. Translating it yields CASSQGQYAGYTF. This rearrangement joins TRBV4-3 to TRBJ1-2; TRBD1 agrees at 7 bases. The CDR3 runs 13 residues. Losses at the gene ends were 3 bases for V and 8 bases for J; bases not matched to a gene: 6. CDR1 is LGHNA and CDR2 is YSLEER in the germline V gene.

The chain is built from TRBV5-1 and TRBJ2-2; TRBD2 matches at 7 bases. Losses at the gene ends were 4 bases for V and 6 bases for J; bases not matched to a gene: 9. The CDR3 totals 15 residues. Germline loops: CDR1 SGHRS, CDR2 YFSETQ. CDR3 in DNA: TGCGCCAGCAGCCAGACTAACGGGGGGTCCGGGGAGCTGTTTTTT. Protein product: CASSQTNGGSGELFF.